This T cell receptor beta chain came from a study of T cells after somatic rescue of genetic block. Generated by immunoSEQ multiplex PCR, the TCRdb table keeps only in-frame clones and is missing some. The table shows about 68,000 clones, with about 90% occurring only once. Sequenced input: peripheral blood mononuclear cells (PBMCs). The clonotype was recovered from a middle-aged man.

The CDR3 nucleotides read TGTGCCAGCAACCTTAACAGGGGTCGGACAGATACGCAGTATTTT. Protein sequence: CASNLNRGRTDTQYF. This chain links TRBV21-1 with TRBJ2-3; TRBD1 is taken as the D call from the table, unchecked against the DNA. TRBV21-1 is recorded as a pseudogene. The CDR3 is 15 residues long.